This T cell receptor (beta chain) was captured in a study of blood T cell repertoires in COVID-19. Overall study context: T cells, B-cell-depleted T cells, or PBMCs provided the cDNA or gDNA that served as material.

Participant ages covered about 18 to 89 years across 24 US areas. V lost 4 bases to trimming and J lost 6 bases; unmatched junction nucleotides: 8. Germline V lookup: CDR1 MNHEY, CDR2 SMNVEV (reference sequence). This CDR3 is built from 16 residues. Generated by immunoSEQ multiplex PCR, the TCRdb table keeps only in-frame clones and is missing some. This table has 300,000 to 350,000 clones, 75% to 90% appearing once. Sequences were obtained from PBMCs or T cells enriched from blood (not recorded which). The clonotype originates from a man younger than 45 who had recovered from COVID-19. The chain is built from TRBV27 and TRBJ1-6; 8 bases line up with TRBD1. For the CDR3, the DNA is TGTGCCAGCAGTTCTCCCCGACAGGGGTCTAATTCACCCCTCCACTTT. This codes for CASSSPRQGSNSPLHF.